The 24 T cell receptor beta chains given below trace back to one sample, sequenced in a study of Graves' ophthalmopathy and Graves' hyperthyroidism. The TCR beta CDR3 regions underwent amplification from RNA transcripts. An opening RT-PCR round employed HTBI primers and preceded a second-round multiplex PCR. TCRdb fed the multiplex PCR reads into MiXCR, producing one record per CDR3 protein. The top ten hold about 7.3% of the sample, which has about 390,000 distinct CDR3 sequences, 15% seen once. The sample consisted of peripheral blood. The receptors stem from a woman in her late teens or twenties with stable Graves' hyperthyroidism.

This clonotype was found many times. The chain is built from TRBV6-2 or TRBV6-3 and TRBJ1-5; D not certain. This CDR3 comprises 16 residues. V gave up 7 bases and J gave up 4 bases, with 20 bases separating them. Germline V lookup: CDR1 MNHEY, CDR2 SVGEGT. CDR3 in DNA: TGTGCCAGCACCTTCTACGGAGGCCTGGGGAATCAGCCCCAGCATTTT. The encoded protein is CASTFYGGLGNQPQHF.

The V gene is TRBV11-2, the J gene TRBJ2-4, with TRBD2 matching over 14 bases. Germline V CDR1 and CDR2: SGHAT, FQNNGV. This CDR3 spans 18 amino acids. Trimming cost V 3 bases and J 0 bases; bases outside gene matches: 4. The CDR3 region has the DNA TGTGCCAGCAGCTTCTGGACTAGCGGGGGGCAAGCCAAAAACATTCAGTACTTC. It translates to CASSFWTSGGQAKNIQYF. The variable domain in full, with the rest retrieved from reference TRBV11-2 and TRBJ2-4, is EAGVAQSPRYKIIEKRQSVAFWCNPISGHATLYWYQQILGQGPKLLIQFQNNGVVDDSQLPKDRFSAERLKGVDSTLKIQPAKLEDSAVYLCASSFWTSGGQAKNIQYFGAGTRLSVL.

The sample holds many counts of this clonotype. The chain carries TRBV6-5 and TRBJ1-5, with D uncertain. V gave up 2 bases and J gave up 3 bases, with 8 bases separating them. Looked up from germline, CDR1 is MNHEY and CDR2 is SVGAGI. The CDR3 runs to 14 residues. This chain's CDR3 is CASSYGRYNQPQHF. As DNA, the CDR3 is TGTGCCAGCAGTTACGGTCGGTACAATCAGCCCCAGCATTTT.

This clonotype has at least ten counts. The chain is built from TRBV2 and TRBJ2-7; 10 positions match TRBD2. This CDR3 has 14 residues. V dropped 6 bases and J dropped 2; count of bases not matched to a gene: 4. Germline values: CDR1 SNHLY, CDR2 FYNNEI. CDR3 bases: TGTGCCAGCAGAGTAGCGGGGGGCACCTACGAGCAGTACTTC. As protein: CASRVAGGTYEQYF.

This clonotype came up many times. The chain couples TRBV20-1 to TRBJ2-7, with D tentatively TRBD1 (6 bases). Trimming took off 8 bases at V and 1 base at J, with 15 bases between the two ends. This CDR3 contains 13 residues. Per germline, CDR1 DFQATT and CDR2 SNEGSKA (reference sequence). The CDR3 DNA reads TGCAGTACTCTGGACAGCCTTTCCTACGAGCAGTACTTC. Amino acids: CSTLDSLSYEQYF.

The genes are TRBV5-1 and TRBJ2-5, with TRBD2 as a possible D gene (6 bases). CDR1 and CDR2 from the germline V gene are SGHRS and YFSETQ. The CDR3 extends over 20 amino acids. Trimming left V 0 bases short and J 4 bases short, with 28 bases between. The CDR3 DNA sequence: TGCGCCAGCAGCTTGGGGCAGGGTCGTTTGGGACTGCCGTTACTAGAGACCCAGTACTTC. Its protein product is CASSLGQGRLGLPLLETQYF. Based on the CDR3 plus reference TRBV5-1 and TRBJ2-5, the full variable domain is KAGVTQTPRYLIKTRGQQVTLSCSPISGHRSVSWYQQTPGQGLQFLFEYFSETQRNKGNFPGRFSGRQFSNSRSEMNVSTLELGDSALYLCASSLGQGRLGLPLLETQYFGPGTRLLVL.

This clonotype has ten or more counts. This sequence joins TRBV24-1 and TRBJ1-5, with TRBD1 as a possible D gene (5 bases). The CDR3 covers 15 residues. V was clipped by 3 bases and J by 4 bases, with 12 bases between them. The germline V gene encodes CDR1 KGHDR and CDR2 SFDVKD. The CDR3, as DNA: TGTGCCACCAGTGATCAACAGGAGCTAAATCAGCCCCAGCATTTT. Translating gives CATSDQQELNQPQHF.

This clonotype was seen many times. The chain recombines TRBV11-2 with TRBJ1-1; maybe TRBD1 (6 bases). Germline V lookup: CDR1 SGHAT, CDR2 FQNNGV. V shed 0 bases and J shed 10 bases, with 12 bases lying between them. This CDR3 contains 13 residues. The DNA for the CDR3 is TGTGCCAGCAGCTTAGAAGGGGGGGGGCGAGCTTTCTTT. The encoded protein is CASSLEGGGRAFF.

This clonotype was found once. DNA of the CDR3: TGCGCCAGCTACGGACTAGCGTACAATTCCTACGAGCAGTACTTC. It specifies CASYGLAYNSYEQYF. The chain has TRBV10-2 and TRBJ2-7; TRBD2 aligns across 9 bases. From germline, CDR1 is WSHSY and CDR2 SAAADI. The CDR3 length is 15 residues. V gave up 8 bases and J gave up 1 base; unmatched junction bases: 9.

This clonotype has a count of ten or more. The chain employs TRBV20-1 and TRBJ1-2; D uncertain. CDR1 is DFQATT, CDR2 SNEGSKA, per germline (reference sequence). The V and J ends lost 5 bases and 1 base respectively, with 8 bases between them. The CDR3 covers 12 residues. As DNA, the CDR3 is TGCAGTGCTGGGGAGGTTAACTATGGCTACACCTTC. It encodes CSAGEVNYGYTF.

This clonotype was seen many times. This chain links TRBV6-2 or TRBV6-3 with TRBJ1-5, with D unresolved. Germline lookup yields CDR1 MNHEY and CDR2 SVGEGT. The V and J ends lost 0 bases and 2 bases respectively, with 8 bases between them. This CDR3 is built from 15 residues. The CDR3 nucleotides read TGTGCCAGCAGTTACTCGGATCCGGGCAATCAGCCCCAGCATTTT. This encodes CASSYSDPGNQPQHF.

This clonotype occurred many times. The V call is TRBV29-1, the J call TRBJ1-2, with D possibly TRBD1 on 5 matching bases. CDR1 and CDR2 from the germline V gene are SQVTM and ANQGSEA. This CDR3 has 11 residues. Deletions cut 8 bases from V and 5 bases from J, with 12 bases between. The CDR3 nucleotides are TGCAGCCTGGAGGGGAGGTATGGCTACACCTTC. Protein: CSLEGRYGYTF.

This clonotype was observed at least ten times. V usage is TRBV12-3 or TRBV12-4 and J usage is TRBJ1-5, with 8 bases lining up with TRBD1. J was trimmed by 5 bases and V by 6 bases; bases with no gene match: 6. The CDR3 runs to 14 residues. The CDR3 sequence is CASRGTGGDQPQHF. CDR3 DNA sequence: TGTGCCAGCAGGGGGACAGGTGGAGATCAGCCCCAGCATTTT.

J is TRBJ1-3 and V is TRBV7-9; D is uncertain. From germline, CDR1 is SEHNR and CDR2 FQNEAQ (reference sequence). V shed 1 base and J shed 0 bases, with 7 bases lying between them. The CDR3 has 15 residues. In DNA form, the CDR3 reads TGTGCCAGCAGCTTAGAGGGCTACTCTGGAAACACCATATATTTT. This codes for CASSLEGYSGNTIYF.

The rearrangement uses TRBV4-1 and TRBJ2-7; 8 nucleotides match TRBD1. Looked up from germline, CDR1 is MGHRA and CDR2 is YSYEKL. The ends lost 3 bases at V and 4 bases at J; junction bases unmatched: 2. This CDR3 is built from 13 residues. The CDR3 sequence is CASSQGTGYEQYF. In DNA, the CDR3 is TGCGCCAGCAGCCAGGGGACAGGATACGAGCAGTACTTC.

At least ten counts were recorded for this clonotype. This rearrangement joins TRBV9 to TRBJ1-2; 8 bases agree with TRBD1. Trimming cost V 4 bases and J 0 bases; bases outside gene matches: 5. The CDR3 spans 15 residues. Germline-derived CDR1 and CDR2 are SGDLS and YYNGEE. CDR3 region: CASSRNRGSNYGYTF. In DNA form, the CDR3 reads TGTGCCAGCAGCAGAAACAGGGGGTCTAACTATGGCTACACCTTC.

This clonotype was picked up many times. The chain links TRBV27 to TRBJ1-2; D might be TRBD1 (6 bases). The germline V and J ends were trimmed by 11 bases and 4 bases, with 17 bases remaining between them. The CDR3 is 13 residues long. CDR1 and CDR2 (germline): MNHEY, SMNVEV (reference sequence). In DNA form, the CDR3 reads TGTGCCGCAGGGGTAGGGTGGGGCTATGGCTACACCTTC. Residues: CAAGVGWGYGYTF.

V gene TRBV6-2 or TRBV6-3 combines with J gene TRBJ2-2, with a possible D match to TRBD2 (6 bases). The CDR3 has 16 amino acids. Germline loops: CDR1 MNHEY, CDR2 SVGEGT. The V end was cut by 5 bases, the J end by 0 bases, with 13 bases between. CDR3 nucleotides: TGTGCCAGCAGTAACCCGGCGGGGCCGAACACCGGGGAGCTGTTTTTT. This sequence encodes CASSNPAGPNTGELFF.

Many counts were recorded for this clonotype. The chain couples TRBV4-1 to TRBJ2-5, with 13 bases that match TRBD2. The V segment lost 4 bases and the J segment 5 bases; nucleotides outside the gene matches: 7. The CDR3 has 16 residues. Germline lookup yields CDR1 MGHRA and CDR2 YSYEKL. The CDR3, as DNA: TGCGCCAGCAGCCGAATACTAGCGGGGGGGCGTGAGACCCAGTACTTC. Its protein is CASSRILAGGRETQYF.

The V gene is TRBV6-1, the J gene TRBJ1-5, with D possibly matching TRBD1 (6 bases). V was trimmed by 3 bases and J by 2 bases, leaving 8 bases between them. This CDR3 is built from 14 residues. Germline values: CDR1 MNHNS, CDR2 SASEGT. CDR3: CASSEGHRNQPQHF. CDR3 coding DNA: TGTGCCAGCAGTGAGGGACACCGCAATCAGCCCCAGCATTTT.

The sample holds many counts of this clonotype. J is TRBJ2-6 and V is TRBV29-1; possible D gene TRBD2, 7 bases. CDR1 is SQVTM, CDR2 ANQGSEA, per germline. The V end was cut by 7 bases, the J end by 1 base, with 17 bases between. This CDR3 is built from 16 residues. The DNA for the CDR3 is TGCAGCGCTTCACAGGGAGGGAGATCTGGGGCCAACGTCCTGACTTTC. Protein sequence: CSASQGGRSGANVLTF.

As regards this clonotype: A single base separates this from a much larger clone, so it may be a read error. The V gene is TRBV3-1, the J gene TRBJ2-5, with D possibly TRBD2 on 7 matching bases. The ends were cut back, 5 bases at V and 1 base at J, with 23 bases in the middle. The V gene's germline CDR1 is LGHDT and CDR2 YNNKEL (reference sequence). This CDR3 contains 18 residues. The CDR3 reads CASSWGSNGGPFQETQYF. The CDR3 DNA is TGTGCCAGCAGCTGGGGGAGTAACGGGGGGCCTTTCCAAGAGACCCAGTACTTC.

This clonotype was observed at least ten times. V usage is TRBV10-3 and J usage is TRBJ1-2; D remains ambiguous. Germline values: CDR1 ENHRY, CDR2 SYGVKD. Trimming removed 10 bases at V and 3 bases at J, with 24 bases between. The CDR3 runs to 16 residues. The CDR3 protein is CATSLRTLGGYYGYTF. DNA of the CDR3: TGTGCCACCTCACTAAGGACCCTCGGAGGGTACTATGGCTACACCTTC.

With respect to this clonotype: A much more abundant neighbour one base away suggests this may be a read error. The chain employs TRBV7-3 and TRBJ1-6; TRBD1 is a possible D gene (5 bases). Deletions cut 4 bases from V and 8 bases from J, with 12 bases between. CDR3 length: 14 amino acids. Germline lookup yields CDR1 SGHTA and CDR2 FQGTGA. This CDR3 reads CASSYRGEDSPLHF. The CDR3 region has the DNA TGTGCCAGCAGCTATAGAGGGGAAGATTCACCCCTCCACTTT.